This T cell receptor beta chain was captured in a study of shared clonotypes between healthy human individuals. The wider study: Each donor's CD4 naive and CD4 memory cells filled three plates apiece, CD8 naive two, and CD8 memory one. Study findings and constraints: Several donors held about 5% of naive CD4 clonotypes in common.

Terminally differentiated effector memory CD45RA+ cells were excluded from the naive CD8 cells, which were CD45RO-negative and positively selected for CCR7. The table came from immunoSEQ multiplex PCR; TCRdb's copy has only in-frame clones and leaves some out. The sample contains about 2.1 million clones, roughly 95% of which appear only once. As to this clone: The antigen is not known.

The V and J ends lost 0 bases and 8 bases, in that order; junction bases with no gene match: 6. The germline V gene encodes CDR1 KGHSH and CDR2 LQKENI. This CDR3 has 16 amino acids. The chain has TRBV18 and TRBJ2-1, with 11 bases lining up with TRBD2. This sequence originates from a man aged 18 to 29 in good health. Some clones in this sample may be carry-over from other donors' samples. Sequenced material: naive CD8+ T cells from PBMCs. The CDR3: CASSPPPLAGVYEQFF. DNA of the CDR3: TGTGCCAGCTCACCACCGCCACTAGCGGGAGTTTATGAGCAGTTCTTC.